The table lists the clone carrying this T cell receptor (beta chain) with a few counts. Sequencing used immunoSEQ multiplex PCR; TCRdb keeps in-frame clones, though not all of them. The data contain about 120,000 clones, approximately 77% of them singletons. The sample comes from a study of blood T cell repertoires in COVID-19. Study at large: The United States, Italy and Spain supplied acute and convalescent COVID-19 samples.

V was clipped by 4 bases and J by 2 bases; unmatched bases: 5. The CDR3 sequence is 15 residues long. The germline V gene has CDR1 SNHLY and CDR2 FYNNEI. The material sequenced was peripheral blood. The clonotype was recovered from a human donor in a cohort sampled during active COVID-19. The gene calls are TRBV2 and TRBJ2-7, with TRBD2 identical over 10 bases. The CDR3, as DNA: TGTGCCAGCAGTGTCGGGCTAGCGGGGGCCTACGAGCAGTACTTC. Residues: CASSVGLAGAYEQYF. Filled out from reference TRBV2 and TRBJ2-7, the complete variable domain reads EPEVTQTPSHQVTQMGQEVILRCVPISNHLYFYWYRQILGQKVEFLVSFYNNEISEKSEIFDDQFSVERPDGSNFTLKIRSTKLEDSAMYFCASSVGLAGAYEQYFGPGTRLTVT.